The 9 T cell receptor beta chains presented below share a single source sample, sequenced in a study of blood T cell repertoires in COVID-19 (dated by TCRdb to 2019 to 2021). To prepare the library, the immunoSEQ multiplex PCR assay was applied. Imported from immuneACCESS, the table was reduced by TCRdb to in-frame sequences with V and J called. These copies leave out some clones; in studies compared against another copy, an unresolved V gene accounts for under half, and the cause of the remainder is not known. This sample has 280,000 or so clones in its table, and 85% to 90% of those were observed once. The ten largest make up 2.5% to 3.5% of the sample. Sequenced sample: PBMCs or T cells enriched from blood (not recorded which). The receptors originated from a woman aged 45-65 years who had been exposed to COVID-19.

V usage is TRBV5-6 and J usage is TRBJ2-1; 8 bases agree with TRBD1. V was clipped by 5 bases and J by 4 bases; unmatched bases: 14. Germline CDR1 SGHDT, CDR2 YYEEEE. This CDR3 has 17 amino acids. CDR3 amino acids: CASRYGQGQLQYNEQFF. As DNA, the CDR3 is TGTGCCAGCAGGTACGGACAGGGACAACTACAATACAATGAGCAGTTCTTC.

This chain uses TRBV19 with TRBJ2-1; 7 bases are shared with TRBD2. The CDR3 contains 14 residues. Looked up from germline, CDR1 is LNHDA and CDR2 is SQIVND (reference sequence). Trimming took 5 bases from V and 7 from J; bases not matched to a gene: 8. CDR3 nucleotide sequence: TGTGCCAGTAGTGGGAGGGATGACTGGAATGAGCAGTTCTTC. Its translation is CASSGRDDWNEQFF.

This clone was detected many times. The rearrangement joins TRBV21-1 to TRBJ1-6; TRBD1, the table's D call, lacks a check against the DNA. TRBV21-1 is a listed pseudogene. The CDR3 has 16 amino acids. The CDR3 is CASSPWGQLNNSPLHF. In DNA, the CDR3 is TGTGCCAGCAGCCCGTGGGGGCAATTGAATAATTCACCCCTCCACTTT.

The chain employs TRBV3-1 (or the pseudogene TRBV3-2) and TRBJ2-7, with unresolved D. Germline V lookup: CDR1 LGHDT, CDR2 YNNKEL (reference sequence). The CDR3 totals 11 residues. Trimming removed 5 bases at V and 3 bases at J, with 5 bases between. The DNA of the CDR3 is TGTGCCAGCAGCTCCCTCTACGAGCAGTACTTC. This codes for CASSSLYEQYF.

The chain recombines TRBV15 with TRBJ1-3, with a tentative D call TRBD1 (5 bases). This CDR3 spans 14 amino acids. Trimming stripped 3 bases from V and 2 bases from J, with 8 bases between. Germline V CDR1 and CDR2: LNHNV, YYDKDF (reference sequence). In DNA, the CDR3 is TGTGCCACCAGCAGGGGGCTGCCTGGAAACACCATATATTTT. Translated, it gives CATSRGLPGNTIYF.

The J gene is TRBJ1-5, the V gene TRBV10-3; D possibly corresponds to TRBD1 (5 bases). Looked up from germline, CDR1 is ENHRY and CDR2 is SYGVKD. The CDR3 extends over 13 amino acids. Trimming stripped 8 bases from V and 4 bases from J, with 12 bases between. The CDR3 region has the DNA TGTGCCATCGGGAGGGGAGAGAATCAGCCCCAGCATTTT. It yields the protein CAIGRGENQPQHF.

V is TRBV7-2 and J is TRBJ2-5; 14 positions agree with TRBD2. With V trimmed by 5 bases and J by 2 bases, 1 base remained unmatched. Per the germline V gene, CDR1 is SGHTA and CDR2 is FQGNSA. This CDR3 has 15 amino acids. CDR3 protein: CASSGTSGGQETQYF. Here the CDR3 DNA reads TGTGCCAGCAGCGGGACTAGCGGGGGACAAGAGACCCAGTACTTC.

V and J are TRBV6-6 and TRBJ1-5; 7 bases fit TRBD1. Germline lookup yields CDR1 MNHNY and CDR2 SVGAGI (reference sequence). The CDR3 contains 15 residues. J was trimmed by 3 bases and V by 0 bases; bases with no gene match: 2. In DNA form, the CDR3 reads TGTGCCAGCAGTTACTCCGGGACAGACAATCAGCCCCAGCATTTT. It encodes CASSYSGTDNQPQHF.

The chain has TRBV11-2 and TRBJ2-1; the match to TRBD1 covers 9 bases. The CDR3 extends over 15 amino acids. The V and J ends lost 5 bases and 6 bases, in that order; junction bases with no gene match: 8. Germline CDR1 SGHAT, CDR2 FQNNGV. The chain's CDR3 is CASSRPGTGSNEQFF. DNA of the CDR3: TGTGCCAGCAGCCGACCCGGGACAGGGAGCAATGAGCAGTTCTTC.